Shown below are 29 T cell receptor beta chains from a single sample sequenced in a study of T-cell reconstitution after alpha-beta-depleted transplantation in children. It was with unique molecular identifiers that the TCRbeta library was prepared. Each CDR3 protein is one row after TCRdb ran MiXCR on the PCR reads. The repertoire holds about 610,000 distinct CDR3 sequences, with approximately 10% as singletons. This material consisted of PBMCs from the stem cell graft donor, taken from the stem cell graft. These receptors were obtained from a human donor who donated a stem cell graft to a child with acute myeloid leukemia.

There are a few counts of this clonotype. This sequence joins TRBV9 and TRBJ1-3; 7 bases are shared with TRBD1. Germline CDR1 and CDR2: SGDLS and YYNGEE. The length of the CDR3 is 18 residues. V was pared by 4 bases and J by 0 bases, with 13 bases of the junction left unmatched. This CDR3 reads CASSPSPTTGSSGNTIYF. The CDR3 DNA is TGTGCCAGCAGCCCCTCCCCAACGACAGGGAGCTCTGGAAACACCATATATTTT.

As for this clonotype: Mismatch with germline at one junction end may stem from a read error. CDR3 residues: CASSQTDRDSYF. The CDR3 nucleotides are TGTGCCAGCAGCCAAACGGACAGGGACTCCTACTTT. This sequence joins TRBV3-1 and TRBJ1-1; 8 bases align to TRBD1. The CDR3 is 12 amino acids. Germline CDR1 is LGHDT and CDR2 is YNNKEL (reference sequence).

The genes are TRBV20-1 and TRBJ2-2, with 7 bases fitting TRBD2. The CDR3 contains 16 residues. The V gene end was trimmed by 2 bases and the J gene end by 5 bases; junction bases not matched to a gene: 11. Germline V gene sequence: CDR1 DFQATT, CDR2 SNEGSKA (reference sequence). The CDR3 coding sequence is TGCAGTGCTAGAAACTACCTAGGGAGGGGAACCGGGGAGCTGTTTTTT. It codes for CSARNYLGRGTGELFF.

The chain is built from TRBV20-1 and TRBJ2-6; 13 bases match TRBD2. The CDR3 sequence is 17 residues long. V shed 3 bases, J shed 2 bases, and the junction held 4 bases outside the gene matches. Germline CDR1 DFQATT, CDR2 SNEGSKA (reference sequence). Here the CDR3 DNA reads TGCAGTGCTAGTCGGACTAGCGGGAGTCCTGGGGCCAACGTCCTGACTTTC. Residues: CSASRTSGSPGANVLTF.

In its sample, this clonotype was seen a few times. V and J are TRBV10-3 and TRBJ1-5; D uncertain. V was clipped by 8 bases and J by 0 bases, with 14 bases between them. Germline V gene lookup returns CDR1 ENHRY and CDR2 SYGVKD. The CDR3 spans 15 residues. The CDR3 DNA reads as TGTGCCATCGGATACGGGCAGTATAGCAATCAGCCCCAGCATTTT. Translated: CAIGYGQYSNQPQHF.

This clonotype appeared many times. V is TRBV6-2 or TRBV6-3 and J is TRBJ2-5; D is undetermined. This CDR3 region has 13 residues. V lost 6 bases to trimming and J lost 2 bases, with 10 bases between them. Looked up from germline, CDR1 is MNHEY and CDR2 is SVGEGT. This chain's CDR3 is CASSRGPQETQYF. As DNA, the CDR3 is TGTGCCAGCAGCCGAGGACCACAAGAGACCCAGTACTTC.

The genes are TRBV5-1 and TRBJ1-2; no clear D gene. This CDR3 region has 14 residues. V was trimmed by 5 bases and J by 4 bases, leaving 15 bases between them. The germline V gene encodes CDR1 SGHRS and CDR2 YFSETQ. In DNA, the CDR3 is TGCGCCAGCAGACCCGGACCGAGCGGCTATGGCTACACCTTC. Translated: CASRPGPSGYGYTF.

This clonotype was recorded a few times. The CDR3 spells CSVVYNEQFF. DNA of the CDR3: TGCAGCGTAGTGTACAATGAGCAGTTCTTC. The genes are TRBV29-1 and TRBJ2-1; D unclear. Trimming left V 6 bases short and J 4 bases short, with 4 bases between. Per germline, CDR1 SQVTM and CDR2 ANQGSEA. The CDR3 spans 10 residues.

This clonotype has a count of ten or more. The chain combines TRBV5-1 with TRBJ2-7; D is possibly TRBD1 (6 bases). V was clipped by 2 bases and J by 4 bases, with 10 bases between them. This CDR3 is built from 13 residues. CDR1 is SGHRS and CDR2 is YFSETQ in the germline V gene. The CDR3 DNA reads TGCGCCAGCAGCTTAGACAGGATGTACGAGCAGTACTTC. Its protein is CASSLDRMYEQYF.

The rearrangement uses TRBV20-1 and TRBJ2-3; the D is unclear. The V end lost 6 bases, the J end lost 0 bases, and 16 bases lay between the germline ends. CDR3 size: 15 residues. Per germline, CDR1 DFQATT and CDR2 SNEGSKA (reference sequence). This CDR3 reads CSARTGPTSTDTQYF. The CDR3 DNA follows: TGCAGTGCCCGTACCGGCCCAACTAGCACAGATACGCAGTATTTT.

This clonotype was found many times. The genes are TRBV10-3 and TRBJ2-3; D unresolved. Trimming took 10 bases from V and 4 from J, leaving 21 bases between them. The CDR3 is 15 amino acids. Looked up from germline, CDR1 is ENHRY and CDR2 is SYGVKD. DNA of the CDR3: TGTGCCACTGGGCTGGGCAGGAAGATCGCAGATACGCAGTATTTT. This gives the protein CATGLGRKIADTQYF.

This clonotype was recorded many times. This chain joins TRBV6-5 and TRBJ2-4; D gene uncertain. V was pared by 2 bases and J by 4 bases, with 12 bases between. Germline V gives CDR1 MNHEY, CDR2 SVGAGI. The CDR3 sequence is 15 residues long. The DNA for the CDR3 is TGTGCCAGCAGTTACGGCGGTAGCCAGAAAAACATTCAGTACTTC. Protein: CASSYGGSQKNIQYF.

The rearrangement uses TRBV5-5 and TRBJ2-1; no clear D. This CDR3 has 13 residues. CDR1 is SGHKS and CDR2 is YYEKEE in the germline V gene (reference sequence). Trimming left V 4 bases short and J 3 bases short, with 8 bases between. This CDR3 reads CASSPFDYNEQFF. The CDR3 region has the DNA TGTGCCAGCAGCCCATTTGACTACAATGAGCAGTTCTTC.

The chain carries TRBV6-2 or TRBV6-3 and TRBJ2-1; 15 bases agree with TRBD2. V lost 7 bases, J lost 3 bases, and 4 bases stayed unmatched. This CDR3 has 16 residues. Germline loops: CDR1 MNHEY, CDR2 SVGEGT. The CDR3 DNA reads TGTGCCAGCACCGGACTAGCGGGAGGGAACTACAATGAGCAGTTCTTC. Protein product: CASTGLAGGNYNEQFF.

The chain recombines TRBV29-1 with TRBJ2-6; TRBD1 matches 7 bases. The V and J ends lost 6 bases and 0 bases, in that order; junction bases with no gene match: 11. Germline CDR1 SQVTM, CDR2 ANQGSEA. The CDR3 spans 17 residues. DNA of the CDR3: TGCAGCGTGCTGGACAGGCCTACCCGCTCTGGGGCCAACGTCCTGACTTTC. It encodes CSVLDRPTRSGANVLTF.

This clonotype was detected a few times. J is TRBJ2-7 and V is TRBV12-3 or TRBV12-4; TRBD1 might be the D (7 bases). Trimming cost V 3 bases and J 1 base, with 13 bases left between them. The CDR3 sequence is 15 residues long. The CDR3 sequence is CASSFRRGQSYEQYF. The CDR3, as DNA: TGTGCCAGCAGTTTTAGGAGGGGGCAATCCTACGAGCAGTACTTC.

This rearrangement joins TRBV12-3 or TRBV12-4 to TRBJ2-5; 11 bases map to TRBD1. The CDR3 extends over 17 amino acids. Unmatched junction bases numbered 10, after V lost 5 bases and J lost 2 bases. The CDR3 region has the DNA TGTGCCAGCAGTCCCTCGTGGACAGGGGGCAAACAAGAGACCCAGTACTTC. It translates to CASSPSWTGGKQETQYF.

The table lists this clonotype with a few counts. V is TRBV11-3 and J is TRBJ2-2; D is possibly TRBD2 (5 bases). The germline gives CDR1 SGHNT, CDR2 YENEEA. The V end lost 5 bases, the J end lost 2 bases, and 9 bases lay between the germline ends. The CDR3 is 14 amino acids. The CDR3 protein is CASSRLSNTGELFF. The CDR3 nucleotides are TGTGCCAGCAGCCGACTATCCAACACCGGGGAGCTGTTTTTT.

The sample holds many counts of this clonotype. The rearrangement links TRBV12-3 or TRBV12-4 to TRBJ1-1; no firm D call. Trimming cost V 3 bases and J 10 bases, with 3 bases left between them. The CDR3 length is 9 residues. As DNA, the CDR3 is TGTGCCAGCAGTTTGCGAGCTTTCTTT. This gives the protein CASSLRAFF.

This clonotype was found many times. The chain carries TRBV6-2 or TRBV6-3 and TRBJ1-5, with D possibly TRBD1 on 6 matching bases. The CDR3 totals 14 residues. The V end lost 8 bases, the J end lost 4 bases, and 15 bases lay between the germline ends. CDR1 is MNHEY, CDR2 SVGEGT, per germline. The CDR3 sequence: CASAQGSLNQPQHF. The DNA of the CDR3 is TGTGCCAGCGCACAGGGATCCCTAAATCAGCCCCAGCATTTT.

The chain employs TRBV7-2 and TRBJ2-7; no clear D gene. Germline V gives CDR1 SGHTA, CDR2 FQGNSA. The V and J ends lost 5 bases and 0 bases respectively, with 5 bases between them. The CDR3 length is 12 residues. CDR3 residues: CASSRVSYEQYF. In DNA form, the CDR3 reads TGTGCCAGCAGCCGAGTCTCCTACGAGCAGTACTTC.

The V and J genes are TRBV5-1 and TRBJ1-6; D uncertain. Germline CDR1 is SGHRS and CDR2 is YFSETQ. V gave up 2 bases and J gave up 7 bases, with 10 bases separating them. The CDR3 is 14 residues long. CDR3 in DNA: TGCGCCAGCAGCTTAACAGCCAAGAATTCACCCCTCCACTTT. The encoded protein is CASSLTAKNSPLHF.

This clonotype came up a few times. The gene calls are TRBV11-2 and TRBJ2-7, with 9 bases identical to TRBD1. Unmatched junction bases numbered 7, after V lost 4 bases and J lost 6 bases. The CDR3 totals 14 residues. From germline, CDR1 is SGHAT and CDR2 FQNNGV. This chain's CDR3 is CASSSMDRGREQYF. The CDR3 nucleotides are TGTGCCAGCAGCTCAATGGACAGGGGACGCGAGCAGTACTTC.

This clonotype was counted many times. The rearrangement joins TRBV4-2 to TRBJ2-1; a weak D match, TRBD2 (6 bases). The CDR3 has 12 residues. Germline lookup yields CDR1 LGHNA and CDR2 YNFKEQ. V was pared by 2 bases and J by 9 bases, with 8 bases between. The CDR3 spells CASSQLAVEQFF. Here the CDR3 DNA reads TGTGCCAGCAGCCAATTAGCGGTTGAGCAGTTCTTC.

V is TRBV7-2 and J is TRBJ1-5; D unresolved. CDR3 length: 13 residues. The germline V and J ends were trimmed by 4 bases and 5 bases, with 9 bases remaining between them. Germline V lookup: CDR1 SGHTA, CDR2 FQGNSA. CDR3 coding DNA: TGTGCCAGCAGCTCCCAGATGGATCAGCCCCAGCATTTT. Translation: CASSSQMDQPQHF.

This clonotype has only a few counts. The chain couples TRBV2 to TRBJ1-4; D might be TRBD1 (5 bases). The V end was cut by 5 bases, the J end by 3 bases, with 19 bases between. The germline V gene has CDR1 SNHLY and CDR2 FYNNEI. The CDR3 consists of 17 residues. This chain's CDR3 is CASSPPGWGRSNEKLFF. DNA for the CDR3: TGTGCCAGCAGTCCTCCAGGATGGGGACGGTCTAATGAAAAACTGTTTTTT.

This clonotype was recorded at least ten times. The chain couples TRBV12-3 or TRBV12-4 to TRBJ2-1; TRBD2 agrees at 11 bases. The CDR3 has 15 amino acids. V dropped 3 bases and J dropped 6; count of bases not matched to a gene: 4. Here the CDR3 DNA reads TGTGCCAGCAGTTTTAGCGGGAGGGCCCTCAATGAGCAGTTCTTC. It codes for CASSFSGRALNEQFF.

This clonotype was counted between two and nine times. The V and J genes are TRBV9 and TRBJ2-1; 10 nucleotides match TRBD2. The J segment lost 4 bases and the V segment lost 2 bases, leaving 3 bases of the junction unmatched. From germline, CDR1 is SGDLS and CDR2 YYNGEE. CDR3 size: 15 residues. CDR3 amino acids: CASSVTSGIYNEQFF. In nucleotides, the CDR3 is TGTGCCAGCAGCGTCACTAGCGGGATATACAATGAGCAGTTCTTC.

Worth noting for this clonotype: One end of the junction is discordant with germline, which a read error may explain. The chain combines TRBV3-1 with TRBJ2-2; the D call may be TRBD1 or TRBD2 (5 bases each). This CDR3 comprises 18 residues. CDR1 is LGHDT and CDR2 is YNNKEL in the germline V gene (reference sequence). The CDR3: CASTQGNPGPGNPGELFF. DNA for the CDR3: TGTGCCAGCACCCAAGGAAACCCGGGACCTGGGAACCCCGGGGAGCTGTTTTTT.